Listed below are T cell receptor beta chains from one sample, sequenced in a study of liver allograft versus peripheral blood T cells. TCRdb reprocessed the reads with MiXCR, giving one entry per CDR3 protein. The table shows about 9,200 distinct CDR3 sequences, with roughly a quarter occurring only once. The receptor source for this set is a human patient who had a liver transplant. Some T cells may be graft donor cells. Each CDR3 is given with its conserved first and last residue. The D gene is left open where the match is weak. Expanded clones are given a class, and other clones once, few, many or no size at all.

DNA,CDR3,D,length,size,V,J
TGTGCCAGCTCCAGGGGGCTGAACGCTGAAGCTTTCTTT,CASSRGLNAEAFF,TRBD1,13,NA,TRBV6-2/TRBV6-3,TRBJ1-1
TGTGCCAGCAGTCTCCAGGGGGCGATTGGCTACACCTTC,CASSLQGAIGYTF,TRBD1,13,many,TRBV12-3/TRBV12-4,TRBJ1-2
TGTGCCAGTTCCCGCTACGACACCGGGGAGCTGTTTTTT,CASSRYDTGELFF,NA,13,medium-sized,TRBV19,TRBJ2-2
TGTGCCAGCACCAAGGGGCTAGCGGGGGGGCCGACCGGGGAGCTGTTTTTT,CASTKGLAGGPTGELFF,TRBD2,17,medium-sized,TRBV6-5,TRBJ2-2
TGTGCCAGCAGCTTGTGGGACAGGGGGACCGAGCAGTACTTC,CASSLWDRGTEQYF,TRBD1,14,many,TRBV5-5,TRBJ2-7
TGTGCCAGCAGCGTAGGGACAGGGGGTAACTATGGCTACACCTTC,CASSVGTGGNYGYTF,TRBD1,15,medium-sized,TRBV9,TRBJ1-2
TGTGCCAGCAGCGTGTCCCGGGACAAAGGGGACTACGAGCAGTACTTC,CASSVSRDKGDYEQYF,NA,16,NA,TRBV9,TRBJ2-7
TGTGCCAGCTCAATTGGGGCCACCTACAATGAGCAGTTCTTC,CASSIGATYNEQFF,NA,14,medium-sized,TRBV18,TRBJ2-1
TGCAGTGCTGCGAGGCGAACTGGGGGGGAGCTGTTTTTT,CSAARRTGGELFF,NA,13,few,TRBV20-1,TRBJ2-2
TGTGCCAGCAGCTCCCCCAGGGGGAGAACTGAAGCTTTCTTT,CASSSPRGRTEAFF,TRBD1,14,few,TRBV5-6,TRBJ1-1
TGTGCCAGCAGCTCCCGGGCCTTCACAGATACGCAGTATTTT,CASSSRAFTDTQYF,NA,14,medium-sized,TRBV7-2,TRBJ2-3
TGTGCCAGCAGCTTTGGCCCCAATGAGCCCCAGCATTTT,CASSFGPNEPQHF,NA,13,many,TRBV7-2,TRBJ1-5
TGCAGCACCATCCAACCCTCCTACAATGAGCAGTTCTTC,CSTIQPSYNEQFF,NA,13,medium-sized,TRBV20-1,TRBJ2-1
TGTGCCAGCAGTTACGGGCCGGCCTACGAGCAGTACTTC,CASSYGPAYEQYF,NA,13,NA,TRBV6-1,TRBJ2-7
TGTGCCAGCAGTTCGGACTTATATAATTCACCCCTCCACTTT,CASSSDLYNSPLHF,NA,14,NA,TRBV6-1,TRBJ1-6
TGCAGCGTTGAAATATATAGGGGGTTAGCCAAAAACATTCAGTACTTC,CSVEIYRGLAKNIQYF,NA,16,medium-sized,TRBV29-1,TRBJ2-4
TGCAGCGTTGTGGCTTGGGGGAACACCGGGGAGCTGTTTTTT,CSVVAWGNTGELFF,NA,14,NA,TRBV29-1,TRBJ2-2
TGTGCCAGCAGTGAAGGGCAGGATTGGGGGCTGTTTTTT,CASSEGQDWGLFF,NA,13,NA,TRBV2,TRBJ2-2
TGTGCCAGCGCACGAGGGAGGACCGGGGAGCTGTTTTTT,CASARGRTGELFF,NA,13,NA,TRBV6-1,TRBJ2-2
TGTGCCAGCAGCCAAGGACAGGGGGGTCGGTCCGGGGAGCTGTTTTTT,CASSQGQGGRSGELFF,TRBD1,16,few,TRBV3-1,TRBJ2-2
TGTGCCAGCTCATCTTATAGCGGGACTTACAATGAGCAGTTCTTC,CASSSYSGTYNEQFF,TRBD2,15,NA,TRBV18,TRBJ2-1
TGTGCCAGCAGCTTAGGACAGAACACTGAAGCTTTCTTT,CASSLGQNTEAFF,NA,13,NA,TRBV7-9,TRBJ1-1
TGTGCCAGCTCACCAAAGGTCGGGGGCCAGCTCAGTCACTCCTACAATGAGCAGTTCTTC,CASSPKVGGQLSHSYNEQFF,NA,20,medium-sized,TRBV18,TRBJ2-1
TGTGCCAGCAGCCTGAGCTACGGGACACCCACTGAAGCTTTCTTT,CASSLSYGTPTEAFF,NA,15,NA,TRBV5-4,TRBJ1-1
TGTGCCAGCAGCTACGACAGGACCTACGAGCAGTACTTC,CASSYDRTYEQYF,NA,13,many,TRBV5-4,TRBJ2-7
TGTGCCAGCAGTTCGAAGGGGGCCTATGAGCAGTTCTTC,CASSSKGAYEQFF,TRBD1,13,medium-sized,TRBV6-5,TRBJ2-1
TGTGCCTGGAGTGTAGGAGGTCTCGGTGAAAAACTGTTTTTT,CAWSVGGLGEKLFF,NA,14,NA,TRBV30,TRBJ1-4
TGCAGCGTGACAGGGCTGAACACTGAAGCTTTCTTT,CSVTGLNTEAFF,TRBD1,12,many,TRBV29-1,TRBJ1-1
TGCAGTGCTAGAGATTTTCGTTTTCAAGAGACCCAGTACTTC,CSARDFRFQETQYF,NA,14,few,TRBV20-1,TRBJ2-5
TGTGCCAGCAGCTTAGGTCAGAAAGTCACTGAAGCTTTCTTT,CASSLGQKVTEAFF,NA,14,NA,TRBV7-9,TRBJ1-1
TGCGCCAGCAGCTCGGGACCTATGAACACTGAAGCTTTCTTT,CASSSGPMNTEAFF,NA,14,NA,TRBV5-1,TRBJ1-1
TGTGCCAGCAGTTTAGTAGCGGGGGCCTACGAGCAGTACTTC,CASSLVAGAYEQYF,TRBD2,14,few,TRBV28,TRBJ2-7
TGTGCCAGCAGTTTCCGGGACAGAGGGTCTGGTCAGCCCCAGCATTTT,CASSFRDRGSGQPQHF,TRBD1,16,medium-sized,TRBV6-1,TRBJ1-5
TGTGCCAGCAGTAGGGACGGCGGTTCACCCCTCCACTTT,CASSRDGGSPLHF,NA,13,few,TRBV2,TRBJ1-6
TGTGCCAGCAGTGAAACCGTGAACACTGAAGCTTTCTTT,CASSETVNTEAFF,NA,13,many,TRBV6-1,TRBJ1-1
TGTGCCAGCAGCTTAAAGCAGGGGATAGATACGCAGTATTTT,CASSLKQGIDTQYF,NA,14,NA,TRBV7-3,TRBJ2-3
TGTGCCAGCAGTGCCTTAGATTACGCTCAAGAGACCCAGTACTTC,CASSALDYAQETQYF,NA,15,many,TRBV6-6,TRBJ2-5
TGTGCCAGCAGCTTGAAGGCACAGGGACCGAGCACTGAAGCTTTCTTT,CASSLKAQGPSTEAFF,NA,16,NA,TRBV5-4,TRBJ1-1
TGCAGTGCTAGACTTCGGGTAGGTTGGTCCAATGAGCAGTTCTTC,CSARLRVGWSNEQFF,NA,15,few,TRBV20-1,TRBJ2-1
TGTGCCAGCAGCCCCGGGGGGGTGAGCACAGATACGCAGTATTTT,CASSPGGVSTDTQYF,TRBD2,15,NA,TRBV7-3,TRBJ2-3
TGTGCCAGCAGTTACTCGAAATGGACACCTCAAGAGACCCAGTACTTC,CASSYSKWTPQETQYF,NA,16,medium-sized,TRBV6-5,TRBJ2-5
TGTGCCAGCAGTGGCCGGGACGGCTCCTACGAGCAGTACTTC,CASSGRDGSYEQYF,NA,14,NA,TRBV6-1,TRBJ2-7
TGCAGTGCTAGAGTGGAGACAGGGGGAAATTCACCCCTCCACTTT,CSARVETGGNSPLHF,TRBD1,15,many,TRBV20-1,TRBJ1-6
TGTGCCACCAGCGAACGGACAGGGACGGTTCAGCCCCAGCATTTT,CATSERTGTVQPQHF,TRBD1,15,medium-sized,TRBV6-1,TRBJ1-5
TGTGCCATCAGTGAGTTGAGTAGGCGGGACGCGGGCACCGGGGAGCTGTTTTTT,CAISELSRRDAGTGELFF,NA,18,medium-sized,TRBV10-3,TRBJ2-2
TGTGCCAGCATCGGTGGGGGCGCCGGCAATGAGCAGTTCTTC,CASIGGGAGNEQFF,NA,14,NA,TRBV6-1,TRBJ2-1
TGTGCCAGTAGTATTAGGGGGGCGACCTACGAGCAGTACTTC,CASSIRGATYEQYF,NA,14,medium-sized,TRBV19,TRBJ2-7
TGCGCCACGTCGAACCGGGGACAGTATTCCCCTTCCTACGAGCAGTACTTC,CATSNRGQYSPSYEQYF,TRBD1,17,few,TRBV10-1,TRBJ2-7
TGTGCCAGCAGTGAAGCGCTAGCGGGGGGAAACAATGAGCAGTTCTTC,CASSEALAGGNNEQFF,TRBD2,16,medium-sized,TRBV6-1,TRBJ2-1
TGTGCCAGTAGTTCCCGACACTCTAATGAAAAACTGTTTTTT,CASSSRHSNEKLFF,NA,14,medium-sized,TRBV19,TRBJ1-4
TGTGCCAGCAGCGCTTTCACAGATACGCAGTATTTT,CASSAFTDTQYF,NA,12,few,TRBV6-1,TRBJ2-3
TGTGCCAGCCTAGTGGACTTCTCTGGGGCCAACGTCCTGACTTTC,CASLVDFSGANVLTF,NA,15,medium-sized,TRBV6-5,TRBJ2-6
TGTGCCTGGAGTCAAGGACAGGGGAGATCAGGGAGGACTGAAGCTTTCTTT,CAWSQGQGRSGRTEAFF,TRBD1,17,NA,TRBV30,TRBJ1-1
TGTGCCAGCACTCCTCAGAAGGGACTTGGCTACACCTTC,CASTPQKGLGYTF,NA,13,NA,TRBV6-2/TRBV6-3,TRBJ1-2
TGTGCCAGTAGCCTCCGGCCCACGGGGTCTAGCACAGATACGCAGTATTTT,CASSLRPTGSSTDTQYF,NA,17,medium-sized,TRBV19,TRBJ2-3